The 24 T cell receptor beta chains reported below all come from one sample, sequenced in a study of spatial heterogeneity in lung cancer (dated by TCRdb to the late 2010s). Library preparation employed 5' RACE. Reads for this sample came from a NextSeq 500. In-frame beta chains were kept once TCRdb had trimmed the public reads at Q25 with fastp and called clones with MiXCR. Rows with a matching CDR3 protein are joined into one entry that keeps the most common DNA and genes. This sample comprises about 15,000 distinct CDR3 sequences, 7.9% of them detected only once. Clones ranked in the top ten supply about 33% of the sample. The time point label corresponds to: sample taken at primary tumor resection. For TCR sequencing, whole RNA was extracted from tumor and nontumor lung tissue, or from cryopreserved PBMC samples, and no cell sorting was done. The specimen was PBMCs, collected at surgery. The origin of the receptors is a female donor with early-stage non-small cell lung cancer.

This clonotype showed up many times. The chain employs TRBV7-9 and TRBJ2-5; D possibly matches TRBD1 or TRBD2 (5 bases each). The CDR3 has 14 residues. CDR1 is SEHNR, CDR2 FQNEAQ, per germline (reference sequence). Trimming stripped 5 bases from V and 9 bases from J, with 19 bases between. The CDR3 sequence: CASSPGRSVGAQYF. CDR3 in DNA: TGTGCCAGCAGCCCCGGACGGAGTGTGGGGGCCCAGTACTTC.

This clonotype was recorded once. A much larger clone differs by one base, so this may be a read error. The chain uses TRBV5-5 and TRBJ2-1, with 8 bases identical to TRBD2. The CDR3 loop spans 15 amino acids. Germline values: CDR1 SGHKS, CDR2 YYEKEE (reference sequence). Germline trimming cut 5 bases from V and 7 bases from J; bases unmatched to any gene: 11. The CDR3 nucleotides read TGTGCCAGCAGATACCGGGAGGGAGAAAGGAATGAGCAGTTCTTC. This codes for CASRYREGERNEQFF.

The CDR3 region is CASSPRDSTDTQYF. CDR3 DNA sequence: TGTGCCAGCTCACCACGGGACAGCACAGATACGCAGTATTTT. The gene calls are TRBV18 and TRBJ2-3; tentatively, D is TRBD1 or TRBD2 (5 bases each). The V end lost 1 base, the J end lost 0 bases, and 5 bases lay between the germline ends. Germline lookup yields CDR1 KGHSH and CDR2 LQKENI. The CDR3 spans 14 residues.

This clonotype was detected many times. The chain carries TRBV11-2 and TRBJ2-7; the D is unclear. Looked up from germline, CDR1 is SGHAT and CDR2 is FQNNGV. The germline V and J ends were trimmed by 5 bases and 1 base, with 9 bases remaining between them. This CDR3 has 13 residues. CDR3 region: CASSDPPSYEQYF. CDR3 bases: TGTGCCAGCAGCGATCCACCTTCCTACGAGCAGTACTTC.

By proportion, this clonotype is medium-sized. V is TRBV3-1 and J is TRBJ2-1, with 7 nucleotides matching TRBD1. This CDR3 spans 14 amino acids. The trim removed 7 bases at V and 6 bases at J, leaving 9 bases unmatched. CDR1 is LGHDT, CDR2 YNNKEL, per germline (reference sequence). DNA for the CDR3: TGTGCCAGCACCAGACAGGGATCGGGCAATGAGCAGTTCTTC. Translating gives CASTRQGSGNEQFF.

This clonotype occurred many times. The rearrangement links TRBV20-1 to TRBJ2-1; 15 bases fit TRBD2. This CDR3 contains 18 residues. Germline V lookup: CDR1 DFQATT, CDR2 SNEGSKA (reference sequence). The V and J ends lost 1 base and 3 bases, in that order; junction bases with no gene match: 7. The CDR3 coding sequence is TGCAGTGCTAGAGGGACTAGCGGGGGGGGAATGGGCTACAATGAGCAGTTCTTC. Amino acid sequence: CSARGTSGGGMGYNEQFF.

The chain couples TRBV13 to TRBJ2-1; D perhaps matches TRBD2 (5 bases). The V gene's germline CDR1 is PRHDT and CDR2 FYEKMQ (reference sequence). The length of the CDR3 is 17 residues. Trimming cost V 5 bases and J 2 bases, with 19 bases left between them. The CDR3 nucleotides read TGTGCCAGCAGCCGACTGCAGGTCAGCGGTGCCTACAATGAGCAGTTCTTC. As protein: CASSRLQVSGAYNEQFF.

This clonotype has ten or more counts. The genes are TRBV19 and TRBJ2-3, with D possibly being TRBD2 (6 bases). Trimming took 3 bases from V and 1 from J, leaving 11 bases between them. The V gene's germline CDR1 is LNHDA and CDR2 SQIVND (reference sequence). The CDR3 is 15 amino acids. Here the CDR3 DNA reads TGTGCCAGTAGTATTGCGGGAAGGGGCACAGATACGCAGTATTTT. This sequence encodes CASSIAGRGTDTQYF.

This clonotype was counted only a few times. This chain links TRBV7-3 with TRBJ1-6, with 9 bases identical to TRBD1. The CDR3 has 15 residues. The V gene's germline CDR1 is SGHTA and CDR2 FQGTGA. The V gene end was trimmed by 5 bases and the J gene end by 10 bases; junction bases not matched to a gene: 9. The CDR3 protein is CASSLGQGYRSPLHF. For the CDR3, the DNA is TGTGCCAGCAGCCTAGGACAGGGGTATCGGTCACCCCTCCACTTT.

This clonotype was seen repeatedly, ten times or more. This sequence joins TRBV5-1 and TRBJ2-5; D perhaps matches TRBD1 (5 bases). The CDR3 sequence is 13 residues long. Trimming pared 4 bases from V and 5 bases from J, leaving 12 bases between. Germline V gene sequence: CDR1 SGHRS, CDR2 YFSETQ. The CDR3 here is CASSIGASETQYF. CDR3 DNA: TGCGCCAGCAGCATTGGGGCAAGTGAGACCCAGTACTTC.

This sequence joins TRBV5-1 and TRBJ2-3, with TRBD2 matching over 10 bases. J lost 0 bases, V lost 4 bases, and 5 bases had no gene match. The CDR3 is 16 residues long. Germline values: CDR1 SGHRS, CDR2 YFSETQ. The CDR3 nucleotides are TGCGCCAGCAGCCTCGGGACTAGCGCTAGCACAGATACGCAGTATTTT. The encoded protein is CASSLGTSASTDTQYF.

This clonotype appeared many times. This chain joins TRBV28 and TRBJ2-7, with a possible D match to TRBD2 (6 bases). CDR3 length: 13 amino acids. Between the trimmed V and J ends, which lost 10 bases and 4 bases, there was a span of 17 bases. Germline assignment: CDR1 MDHEN and CDR2 SYDVKM. The CDR3 region has the DNA TGTGCCACGTCCGAGAGGGAGGTGTACGAGCAGTACTTC. Encoded protein: CATSEREVYEQYF.

For this clonotype: At one of its ends the junction is not consistent with the germline gene, which may arise from a read error. The chain is built from TRBV12-3 or TRBV12-4 and TRBJ2-5; D is ambiguous. The CDR3 is made up of 11 amino acids. Here the CDR3 DNA reads TGTACCAGCAACTCTGGGGAGACCCAGTACTTC. Its protein product is CTSNSGETQYF.

There are many counts of this clonotype. CDR3 region: CASSPSGAGGNTIYF. The CDR3, as DNA: TGTGCCAGCAGTCCCAGCGGGGCAGGTGGAAACACCATATATTTT. V usage is TRBV12-3 or TRBV12-4 and J usage is TRBJ1-3, with D possibly TRBD1 on 5 matching bases. The CDR3 has 15 amino acids. Between the trimmed V and J ends, which lost 5 bases and 3 bases, there was a span of 14 bases.

This clonotype was seen repeatedly, ten times or more. The chain links TRBV29-1 to TRBJ2-1; 16 bases fit TRBD2. V lost 6 bases, J lost 0 bases, and 8 bases stayed unmatched. The CDR3 consists of 18 residues. Per the germline V gene, CDR1 is SQVTM and CDR2 is ANQGSEA. CDR3 region: CSVAGTSGRASSYNEQFF. Here the CDR3 DNA reads TGCAGCGTCGCCGGGACTAGCGGGAGGGCCAGCTCCTACAATGAGCAGTTCTTC.

This clonotype has a count of ten or more. The V gene is TRBV27, the J gene TRBJ1-2; perhaps TRBD1 as D (5 bases). Germline CDR1 and CDR2: MNHEY and SMNVEV (reference sequence). The CDR3 length is 14 residues. Trimming stripped 2 bases from V and 4 bases from J, with 11 bases between. CDR3 in DNA: TGTGCCAGCAGTTTACGCGGGGGATCCTATGGCTACACCTTC. Translation gives CASSLRGGSYGYTF.

The rearrangement links TRBV10-3 to TRBJ1-2, with unresolved D. The CDR3 extends over 11 amino acids. In germline, CDR1 is ENHRY, CDR2 SYGVKD. V lost 4 bases, J lost 10 bases, and 10 bases lay in between. The CDR3 here is CAISVLTDYTF. The CDR3 DNA reads TGTGCCATCAGTGTTCTTACAGACTACACCTTC.

This clonotype appeared many times. This chain uses TRBV5-1 with TRBJ1-1; 10 bases are shared with TRBD1. This CDR3 region has 13 residues. From germline, CDR1 is SGHRS and CDR2 YFSETQ. V was pared by 4 bases and J by 7 bases, with 4 bases of the junction left unmatched. The DNA for the CDR3 is TGCGCCAGCAGCAGGGACAGGGGAGGTGAAGCTTTCTTT. Its protein product is CASSRDRGGEAFF. The full variable domain, in which reference TRBV5-1 and TRBJ1-1 provide the parts outside the CDR3, is KAGVTQTPRYLIKTRGQQVTLSCSPISGHRSVSWYQQTPGQGLQFLFEYFSETQRNKGNFPGRFSGRQFSNSRSEMNVSTLELGDSALYLCASSRDRGGEAFFGQGTRLTVV.

This clonotype was recorded at least ten times. V and J are TRBV28 and TRBJ2-1, with D tentatively TRBD1 (6 bases). The V and J ends lost 8 bases and 13 bases respectively, with 27 bases between them. The CDR3 is made up of 15 amino acids. Germline CDR1 is MDHEN and CDR2 is SYDVKM. In DNA, the CDR3 is TGTGCCAGCTTTCCCGCGTTCGACAGGCCCGTGGGACAGTTCTTC. Its protein is CASFPAFDRPVGQFF.

This clonotype occurred many times. The chain recombines TRBV4-2 with TRBJ2-1; D unresolved. This CDR3 has 13 residues. The V and J ends lost 1 base and 6 bases respectively, with 7 bases between them. Germline CDR1 and CDR2: LGHNA and YNFKEQ. The CDR3 is CASSQGLRNEQFF. CDR3 DNA: TGTGCCAGCAGCCAAGGGCTACGCAATGAGCAGTTCTTC.

Many counts were recorded for this clonotype. The V and J genes are TRBV7-6 and TRBJ1-1, with TRBD1 as a possible D gene (6 bases). The CDR3 runs to 14 residues. Germline values: CDR1 SGHVS, CDR2 FNYEAQ. The V gene lost 1 base and the J gene lost 11 bases, with 17 bases spanning the gap. CDR3: CASSLGTGRSGAFF. The DNA of the CDR3 is TGTGCCAGCAGCTTAGGAACAGGGAGATCGGGCGCTTTCTTT.

This clonotype turned up a few times. J is TRBJ2-3 and V is TRBV11-2; tentative D call: TRBD2 (7 bases). V gave up 2 bases and J gave up 2 bases, with 17 bases separating them. Germline V gene data show CDR1 as SGHAT and CDR2 as FQNNGV. The CDR3 has 17 amino acids. CDR3 sequence reads: CASSLLGGGDYTDTQYF. DNA of the CDR3: TGTGCCAGCAGCTTATTAGGAGGGGGGGATTACACAGATACGCAGTATTTT.

The CDR3 DNA reads TGCGCCAGCAGTGAGTTCGGGGGGCCGGGCAATCAGCCCCAGCATTTT. Residues: CASSEFGGPGNQPQHF. This chain links TRBV10-2 with TRBJ1-5, with D possibly TRBD1 on 6 matching bases. The germline gives CDR1 WSHSY, CDR2 SAAADI. The CDR3 runs to 16 residues. Trimming pared 1 base from V and 2 bases from J, leaving 12 bases between.

This clonotype was detected a few times. V and J are TRBV2 and TRBJ2-7; D is ambiguous. The germline V gene has CDR1 SNHLY and CDR2 FYNNEI. CDR3 length: 11 residues. V was pared by 8 bases and J by 1 base, with 6 bases between. The CDR3 DNA reads as TGTGCCAGCGTCGGTTCCTACGAGCAGTACTTC. It specifies CASVGSYEQYF.